The T cell receptor (beta chain) described here comes from a study of CD8+ T cells in alopecia areata. Study context: Treated patients swallowed 5 to 10 mg of oral tofacitinib twice daily. Severity of treated patients was scored by affected scalp percentage.

Treatment defined: oral pan-JAK inhibitor, 5-10 mg twice daily. Findings and limits, study-wide: Elevated clonality characterized lesional scalp relative to normal scalp, particularly in alopecia totalis/universalis.

cDNA prepared by RNA extraction and subsequent reverse transcription served as the template for sequencing. Clones were sequenced by immunoSEQ multiplex PCR, and TCRdb holds only the in-frame ones, with some missing. The sample records about 180,000 clones, around half being singletons. This clone has more than one count but fewer than ten. Antigen: not known. The V end lost 0 bases, the J end lost 1 base, and 9 bases lay between the germline ends. The CDR3 consists of 15 residues. Germline-derived CDR1 and CDR2 are LGHNA and YSLEER. The source material was CD8+ T cells sorted from blood, sampled at week 24, from a patient treated with tofacitinib. The gene calls are TRBV4-3 and TRBJ1-1; D possibly corresponds to TRBD1 (5 bases). The TCR was taken from a human donor with alopecia areata. The CDR3 region has the DNA TGCGCCAGCAGCCAAGATCGGACATCGAACACTGAAGCTTTCTTT. Its translation: CASSQDRTSNTEAFF.